This is a list of T cell receptor beta chains from one sample in a study of T-cell memory formation after mild COVID-19. MiXCR, run by TCRdb on the 5' RACE reads, gives a single entry per CDR3 protein. This table holds 250,000 to 400,000 distinct CDR3 sequences, around 15% found once. Specimen: PBMCs or a T cell subset sorted from them (not recorded which). These receptors were taken from a man aged 18 to 29 who had mild COVID-19 (a few samples of this study predate the infection). Cell type and time point are not known. The CDR3 runs from the conserved cysteine through the conserved F or W. D genes are given only for firm matches. Part of the rows lack a size; the others show once, few, many or a class for expanded clones.

V gene	J gene	D gene	clone size	CDR3 protein	CDR3 DNA
TRBV20-1	TRBJ2-2	NA	NA	CSARVYAWQGNTGELFF	TGCAGTGCTAGAGTCTATGCCTGGCAGGGGAACACCGGGGAGCTGTTTTTT
TRBV7-2	TRBJ1-4	TRBD1	few	CASSLVGTGAEKLFF	TGTGCCAGCAGCTTAGTCGGGACAGGGGCTGAAAAACTGTTTTTT
TRBV6-1	TRBJ2-3	TRBD2	few	CASSEGLTSGGTDTQYF	TGTGCCAGCAGTGAGGGACTAACTAGCGGGGGGACAGATACGCAGTATTTT
TRBV6-5	TRBJ2-7	NA	NA	CASSSPPVQYF	TGTGCCAGCAGTTCCCCCCCGGTGCAGTACTTC
TRBV7-2	TRBJ2-1	TRBD2	NA	CASSFRRSGGNEQFF	TGTGCCAGCAGCTTTAGAAGGAGCGGGGGGAATGAGCAGTTCTTC
TRBV6-2/TRBV6-3	TRBJ2-1	NA	NA	CASSPSNEAFYNEQFF	TGTGCCAGCAGCCCGTCGAATGAGGCATTCTACAATGAGCAGTTCTTC
TRBV6-4	TRBJ1-2	NA	few	CASTTESRGISYGYTF	TGTGCCAGCACCACGGAGAGCAGGGGAATCTCCTATGGCTACACCTTC
TRBV18	TRBJ2-7	NA	few	CASSRDEVTYEQYF	TGTGCCAGCTCTCGGGACGAGGTGACCTACGAGCAGTACTTC
TRBV6-5	TRBJ1-5	NA	NA	CASRSLGDSNQPQHF	TGTGCCAGCAGATCTCTGGGGGATAGCAATCAGCCCCAGCATTTT
TRBV4-3	TRBJ1-3	NA	NA	CASSRDRGLGNTIYF	TGCGCCAGCAGCCGGGACCGGGGGCTTGGAAACACCATATATTTT
TRBV7-2	TRBJ2-3	TRBD2	NA	CASSLASGVDTQYF	TGTGCCAGCAGCTTAGCCAGCGGGGTGGATACGCAGTATTTT
TRBV23-1	TRBJ1-5	NA	NA	CASSLGGRHQPQHF	TGCGCCAGCAGCCTCGGGGGTAGGCATCAGCCCCAGCATTTT
TRBV2	TRBJ1-1	TRBD1	NA	CASRERTGGFPKAFF	TGTGCCAGCAGGGAGAGGACAGGGGGCTTTCCTAAAGCTTTCTTT
TRBV6-5	TRBJ1-3	NA	many	CASRGGSISGNTIYF	TGTGCCAGCAGGGGAGGCAGTATCTCTGGAAACACCATATATTTT
TRBV7-2	TRBJ2-1	TRBD2	few	CASSSASGEPYNEQFF	TGTGCCAGCAGCTCCGCTAGCGGGGAGCCATACAATGAGCAGTTCTTC
TRBV7-9	TRBJ1-5	NA	few	CASSKEGQPQHF	TGTGCCAGCAGCAAGGAGGGGCAGCCCCAGCATTTT
TRBV12-3/TRBV12-4	TRBJ1-5	NA	NA	CASSLIPGEPQHF	TGTGCCAGCAGTTTAATTCCAGGGGAGCCCCAGCATTTT
TRBV6-2/TRBV6-3	TRBJ2-5	NA	few	CASTPTGTWETQYF	TGTGCCAGCACTCCGACAGGAACCTGGGAGACCCAGTACTTC
TRBV4-3	TRBJ2-7	TRBD2	NA	CASSQEGTSSYEQYF	TGCGCCAGCAGCCAAGAGGGGACTAGCTCCTACGAGCAGTACTTC
TRBV5-1	TRBJ2-2	NA	many	CASSLREQDGELFF	TGCGCCAGCAGCTTGAGGGAACAGGACGGGGAGCTGTTTTTT
TRBV12-3/TRBV12-4	TRBJ1-2	NA	few	CASSFGGYTF	TGTGCCAGCAGTTTTGGGGGCTACACCTTC
TRBV7-3	TRBJ1-1	TRBD1	NA	CASSLDRGHSNTEAFF	TGTGCCAGCAGCCTGGACAGGGGGCACTCGAACACTGAAGCTTTCTTT
TRBV12-3/TRBV12-4	TRBJ2-2	TRBD2	NA	CASSPILAGANTGELFF	TGTGCCAGCAGTCCAATACTAGCGGGGGCGAACACCGGGGAGCTGTTTTTT
TRBV7-2	TRBJ1-4	NA	few	CASSFAPDSGEKLFF	TGTGCCAGCAGCTTTGCACCGGACAGTGGGGAAAAACTGTTTTTT
TRBV18	TRBJ2-7	NA	few	CASSPSSGPEQYF	TGTGCCAGCTCACCATCTTCCGGGCCTGAGCAGTACTTC
TRBV6-5	TRBJ1-1	NA	few	CASSWMSGDAFF	TGTGCCAGCAGTTGGATGTCGGGGGATGCTTTCTTT
TRBV4-3	TRBJ2-3	NA	NA	CASSQGRGSTDTQYF	TGCGCCAGCAGTCAAGGGCGTGGAAGCACGGATACGCAGTATTTT
TRBV7-6	TRBJ2-2	TRBD1	NA	CASSLVPGQGAGELFF	TGTGCCAGCAGCTTAGTCCCAGGACAGGGGGCTGGGGAGCTGTTTTTT